Sequencing of this TCR beta chain was carried out in a study of a mutant IDH1 vaccine in newly diagnosed glioma. On the study more broadly: Averaging approximately 42 years of age, treated patients were roughly 60% male and about 38% female. Radiotherapy, temozolomide, or both had been given previously, and both were given to most. The study, taken as a whole, reports: Changes to the top peripheral T cell clonotypes appeared unrelated to pseudoprogression.

Sequenced by immunoSEQ multiplex PCR; TCRdb stores in-frame clones only, minus some. The sample has around 56,000 clones, around 82% seen once. Stated time point: week 5, during vaccination. Topical imiquimod was applied with each vaccine dose, which held 300 ug of mutant IDH1 20-mer peptide. As to this clone: Its matching antigen is unknown.

The sequencing here drew on PBMCs, taken from a glioma patient whose treatment included an IDH1 peptide vaccine. This receptor was taken from a woman aged 18-30 years with glioma. Some clones in this sample may be carry-over from other donors' samples.

The CDR3, as DNA: TGTGCCAGCAGTTACGGGGTGGGCGCCGACTATGGCTACACCTTC. It specifies CASSYGVGADYGYTF. This sequence joins TRBV6-5 and TRBJ1-2, with no clear D. With 2 bases removed from V and 3 bases from J, the gap between germline ends came to 13 bases. The germline CDR1 and CDR2 sequences are MNHEY and SVGAGI. This CDR3 is 15 amino acids long.